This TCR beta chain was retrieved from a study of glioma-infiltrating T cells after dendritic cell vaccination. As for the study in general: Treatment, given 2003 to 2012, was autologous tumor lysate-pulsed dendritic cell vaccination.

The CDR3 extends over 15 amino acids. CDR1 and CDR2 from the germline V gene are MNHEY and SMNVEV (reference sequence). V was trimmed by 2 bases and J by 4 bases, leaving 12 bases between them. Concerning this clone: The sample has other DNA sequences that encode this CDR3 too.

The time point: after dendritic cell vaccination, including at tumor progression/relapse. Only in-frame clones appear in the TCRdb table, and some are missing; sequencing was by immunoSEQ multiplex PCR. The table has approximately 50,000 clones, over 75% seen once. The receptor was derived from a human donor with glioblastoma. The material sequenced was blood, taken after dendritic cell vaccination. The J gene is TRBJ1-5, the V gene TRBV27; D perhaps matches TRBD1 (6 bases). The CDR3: CASSLGGAGNQPQHF. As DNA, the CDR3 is TGTGCCAGCAGTTTAGGGGGGGCTGGGAATCAGCCCCAGCATTTT.